This passage covers 21 T cell receptor beta chains from one sample sequenced in a study of graft-versus-host responses after intestinal transplantation. For these receptors, no antigen is known. Assay used: immunoSEQ multiplex PCR; TCRdb lists only in-frame clones, some missing. Here the sample spans some 110,000 clones, about 92% being singletons. The material was unstimulated CD8+ T cells sorted from spleen or lymph node cells, obtained before transplant. These receptors all stem from a human donor who was the organ donor for an intestinal transplant.

The gene calls are TRBV5-1 and TRBJ2-7; the match to TRBD1 covers 8 bases. This CDR3 is 16 amino acids long. Germline lookup yields CDR1 SGHRS and CDR2 YFSETQ. V shed 4 bases and J 4 bases; nucleotides not matched to a gene: 13. This CDR3 is CASSPPEGQARYEQYF. CDR3 nucleotide sequence: TGCGCCAGCAGCCCCCCCGAGGGACAGGCGAGATACGAGCAGTACTTC.

This chain connects TRBV7-9 to TRBJ2-7; D perhaps matches TRBD1 (8 bases). Looked up from germline, CDR1 is SEHNR and CDR2 is FQNEAQ (reference sequence). The CDR3 sequence is 15 residues long. Trimming took off 5 bases at V and 1 base at J, with 15 bases between the two ends. CDR3 amino acids: CASSPYRGGSYEQYF. CDR3 bases: TGTGCCAGCAGCCCCTACAGGGGGGGGTCCTACGAGCAGTACTTC.

The J gene is TRBJ1-5, the V gene TRBV7-6; D is possibly TRBD1 (5 bases). CDR1 SGHVS and CDR2 FNYEAQ come from the germline V gene. The CDR3 covers 17 residues. The ends were cut back, 4 bases at V and 0 bases at J, with 16 bases in the middle. The CDR3 sequence is CASSSAPRQYSNQPQHF. The CDR3 DNA reads TGTGCCAGCAGCTCCGCCCCTAGACAGTATAGCAATCAGCCCCAGCATTTT. The full variable domain, completed using reference TRBV7-6 and TRBJ1-5, is GAGVSQSPRYKVTKRGQDVALRCDPISGHVSLYWYRQALGQGPEFLTYFNYEAQQDKSGLPNDRFSAERPEGSISTLTIQRTEQRDSAMYRCASSSAPRQYSNQPQHFGDGTRLSIL.

This clone came up a few times. This specimen includes other DNA sequences encoding the same CDR3. The rearrangement uses TRBV9 and TRBJ2-1; 7 positions match TRBD2. Germline V gene sequence: CDR1 SGDLS, CDR2 YYNGEE. This CDR3 has 14 amino acids. After removal of 0 bases from V and 8 bases from J, the junction contained 5 bases not matched to a gene. CDR3 DNA sequence: TGTGCCAGCAGCGTAGGCGGGAGTGGCGATGAGCAGTTCTTC. The encoded protein is CASSVGGSGDEQFF. The full variable domain, completed using reference TRBV9 and TRBJ2-1, is DSGVTQTPKHLITATGQRVTLRCSPRSGDLSVYWYQQSLDQGLQFLIQYYNGEERAKGNILERFSAQQFPDLHSELNLSSLELGDSALYFCASSVGGSGDEQFFGPGTRLTVL.

The chain is built from TRBV5-1 and TRBJ1-1, with D possibly TRBD1 on 6 matching bases. The V and J ends lost 0 bases and 4 bases respectively, with 19 bases between them. This CDR3 is built from 17 residues. Germline CDR1 SGHRS, CDR2 YFSETQ. The CDR3 DNA is TGCGCCAGCAGCTTGGGAGGTAGTAGGGGGATTAGCACTGAAGCTTTCTTT. This encodes CASSLGGSRGISTEAFF.

In nucleotides, the CDR3 is TGTGCCAGCATCGGTAGCGGGAACGAGCAGTACTTC. Its protein product is CASIGSGNEQYF. The gene calls are TRBV2 and TRBJ2-7, with TRBD2 matching 8 bases. The V gene's germline CDR1 is SNHLY and CDR2 FYNNEI. The V and J ends lost 7 bases and 5 bases, in that order; junction bases with no gene match: 4. CDR3 size: 12 residues.

The chain couples TRBV27 to TRBJ2-1; the match to TRBD2 covers 11 bases. The CDR3 has 20 residues. V lost 0 bases to trimming and J lost 4 bases; unmatched junction nucleotides: 14. Germline V lookup: CDR1 MNHEY, CDR2 SMNVEV (reference sequence). CDR3 bases: TGTGCCAGCAGTTTATCGATTCCTAGCGGGAGGTTCTTACAGTACAATGAGCAGTTCTTC. It encodes CASSLSIPSGRFLQYNEQFF.

The chain joins TRBV7-9 to TRBJ2-4; no definite D call. Per germline, CDR1 SEHNR and CDR2 FQNEAQ (reference sequence). V lost 5 bases and J lost 6, with 8 bases in between. CDR3 length: 12 residues. The CDR3 region is CASSAGRNIQYF. For the CDR3, the DNA is TGTGCCAGCAGCGCAGGCAGAAACATTCAGTACTTC.

The chain is built from TRBV6-5 and TRBJ1-2; D gene ambiguous. Germline CDR1 and CDR2: MNHEY and SVGAGI. Trimming took 0 bases from V and 7 from J, leaving 12 bases between them. CDR3 size: 14 residues. Written as DNA, the CDR3 is TGTGCCAGCAGTTACTCGATACACCCCGGTGGCTACACCTTC. It specifies CASSYSIHPGGYTF.

The V and J genes are TRBV5-1 and TRBJ2-1; TRBD2 matches 14 bases. The CDR3 covers 15 residues. Trimming removed 4 bases from V and 8 bases from J; junction bases left unmatched: 5. In germline, CDR1 is SGHRS, CDR2 YFSETQ. The CDR3 spells CASSPGTSGGDEQFF. The CDR3 DNA is TGCGCCAGCAGCCCAGGGACTAGCGGGGGAGATGAGCAGTTCTTC.

The chain carries TRBV2 and TRBJ1-2; 12 bases agree with TRBD1. Unmatched junction bases numbered 9, after V lost 4 bases and J lost 6 bases. Germline assignment: CDR1 SNHLY and CDR2 FYNNEI. There are 16 residues in the CDR3. CDR3 loop: CASSVSRDRGPHGYTF. The CDR3 DNA is TGTGCCAGCAGTGTCTCCCGGGACAGGGGGCCTCATGGCTACACCTTC.

The chain combines TRBV5-4 with TRBJ2-2, with D unclear. The CDR3 is 18 amino acids. Per germline, CDR1 SGHNT and CDR2 YYREEE (reference sequence). V was cut by 1 base and J by 0 bases, with 16 bases left in between. CDR3 region: CASSLSVVAAANTGELFF. CDR3 nucleotides: TGTGCCAGCAGCTTGTCGGTCGTCGCGGCTGCGAACACCGGGGAGCTGTTTTTT. The full variable domain, its missing parts supplied by reference TRBV5-4 and TRBJ2-2, is ETGVTQSPTHLIKTRGQQVTLRCSSQSGHNTVSWYQQALGQGPQFIFQYYREEENGRGNFPPRFSGLQFPNYSSELNVNALELDDSALYLCASSLSVVAAANTGELFFGEGSRLTVL.

This sequence joins TRBV5-1 and TRBJ2-7, with D possibly matching TRBD2 (6 bases). Per the germline V gene, CDR1 is SGHRS and CDR2 is YFSETQ. This CDR3 has 14 residues. Trimming shortened V by 8 bases and J by 4 bases, and 19 bases separated the two germline ends. The CDR3 DNA reads TGCGCCAGAACAACTCGGGGGAAGGAGTACGAGCAGTACTTC. This sequence encodes CARTTRGKEYEQYF.

This chain links TRBV28 with TRBJ2-7; 9 bases align to TRBD1. Losses at the gene ends were 4 bases for V and 0 bases for J; bases not matched to a gene: 4. The CDR3 is made up of 15 amino acids. Germline CDR1 reads MDHEN; CDR2 reads SYDVKM. CDR3 DNA: TGTGCCAGCAGTTCGGACAGGGGACTCTCCTACGAGCAGTACTTC. Translation: CASSSDRGLSYEQYF.

The chain links TRBV4-1 to TRBJ2-2; 10 bases are a match to TRBD2. This CDR3 region has 15 residues. The germline V gene encodes CDR1 MGHRA and CDR2 YSYEKL. V dropped 2 bases and J dropped 5; count of bases not matched to a gene: 2. DNA of the CDR3: TGCGCCAGCAGCCAACTAGCGGGAGTTACCGGGGAGCTGTTTTTT. It specifies CASSQLAGVTGELFF.

V is TRBV4-3 and J is TRBJ2-7, with D possibly TRBD1 on 6 matching bases. The CDR3 totals 15 residues. The V gene lost 0 bases and the J gene lost 3 bases, with 12 bases spanning the gap. Germline V gene data show CDR1 as LGHNA and CDR2 as YSLEER. The CDR3 bases are TGCGCCAGCAGCCAAGACCGTCTGACAGGCTACGAGCAGTACTTC. Translation gives CASSQDRLTGYEQYF.

V and J are TRBV19 and TRBJ2-7; 8 bases align to TRBD2. The CDR3 has 19 residues. V lost 6 bases and J lost 0; bases outside the gene matches: 19. Germline CDR1 and CDR2: LNHDA and SQIVND (reference sequence). The CDR3 DNA reads TGTGCCAGTAGCCCCCAGAGCGCGGGAGGAATTAGGAGCTCCTACGAGCAGTACTTC. Protein: CASSPQSAGGIRSSYEQYF.

This clone was detected once. V and J are TRBV5-6 and TRBJ1-1, with D possibly matching TRBD1 (5 bases). Germline values: CDR1 SGHDT, CDR2 YYEEEE. V lost 3 bases and J lost 2, with 8 bases in between. This CDR3 is built from 13 residues. The CDR3, as DNA: TGTGCCAGCAGCTCGGGGCCTAACACTGAAGCTTTCTTT. Translating it yields CASSSGPNTEAFF. Full variable domain (rest looked up from reference TRBV5-6 and TRBJ1-1): DAGVTQSPTHLIKTRGQQVTLRCSPKSGHDTVSWYQQALGQGPQFIFQYYEEEERQRGNFPDRFSGHQFPNYSSELNVNALLLGDSALYLCASSSGPNTEAFFGQGTRLTVV.

This rearrangement joins TRBV27 to TRBJ1-4, with TRBD1 matching over 7 bases. V lost 2 bases to trimming and J lost 8 bases; unmatched junction nucleotides: 5. The CDR3 loop spans 14 amino acids. Germline assignment: CDR1 MNHEY and CDR2 SMNVEV (reference sequence). The CDR3: CASSLTGEGEKLFF. As DNA, the CDR3 is TGTGCCAGCAGTTTAACAGGGGAAGGAGAAAAACTGTTTTTT.

V gene TRBV25-1 combines with J gene TRBJ2-3; TRBD1 matches at 8 bases. Germline CDR1 MGHDK, CDR2 SYGVNS. The trim removed 7 bases at V and 4 bases at J, leaving 13 bases unmatched. This CDR3 contains 16 residues. This CDR3 is CASTGHTGQAADTQYF. In DNA form, the CDR3 reads TGTGCCAGCACGGGCCACACGGGACAGGCAGCAGATACGCAGTATTTT.

The chain recombines TRBV2 with TRBJ2-3, with D possibly matching TRBD2 (5 bases). The V gene lost 8 bases and the J gene lost 3 bases, with 18 bases spanning the gap. The CDR3 length is 15 residues. Germline CDR1 is SNHLY and CDR2 is FYNNEI. The CDR3 DNA sequence: TGTGCCAGCCCAAAATCCGAGCGGAGGACAGATACGCAGTATTTT. This gives the protein CASPKSERRTDTQYF. Variable domain in full (rest from reference TRBV2 and TRBJ2-3): EPEVTQTPSHQVTQMGQEVILRCVPISNHLYFYWYRQILGQKVEFLVSFYNNEISEKSEIFDDQFSVERPDGSNFTLKIRSTKLEDSAMYFCASPKSERRTDTQYFGPGTRLTVL.